The sequence of this T cell receptor (beta chain) was determined in a study of blood T cell repertoires in COVID-19 (dated by TCRdb to about 2020). For context, the study as a whole: Samples covering the acute and convalescent phases of COVID-19 were provided by collaborators in the United States, Italy and Spain. The prospective study material was composed of cDNA or gDNA derived from T cells, B-cell-depleted T cells, or PBMCs. Deeply sampled blood TCRbeta repertoires from subjects exposed to, actively infected with, or recovered from COVID-19 were included in the dataset. A freely available public database, intended as a resource for researchers studying the immune response to SARS-CoV-2, is where the repertoires were released. The samples were drawn from the first 160 participants of the ongoing ImmuneRACE study and from roughly 1,300 subjects provided by 6 global collaborators. Nearly every sample came with metadata listing a de-identified subject ID, COVID-19 status, age in years and sex. Where available, HLA class I and class II types were taken from metadata supplied by the sample provider and were not determined by assay-based typing.

Whole blood was collected in K2EDTA tubes by collaborating institutions according to the institutions' own protocols. Collaborator samples were shipped for TCRbeta analysis as frozen whole blood, isolated PBMCs, or DNA extracted from either sample type. Results the study describes overall, beyond this receptor: The amount of clinical and demographic metadata varied by source and participant and was provided uncurated.

TCRbeta CDR3 regions were amplified from genomic DNA by means of the immunoSEQ Assay, a bias-controlled multiplex PCR. As for the original processing: Nucleated cell counts per sample were estimated from amplification of reference gene primers within the assay. Sequence reads were collapsed and filtered to measure the absolute abundance of every unique TCRbeta CDR3 rearrangement. Productive Simpson clonality was computed per sample as the square root of Simpson's diversity index over productive rearrangements. TCRdb's version of the immuneACCESS table is confined to in-frame rearrangements and falls short of the full clone set. An unresolved V gene accounts for under half of the shortfall where checked; the remainder is of unknown origin. D and trimming come from the DNA, and the V and J calls and clone size come from that table. The sample contains about 240,000 clones, roughly 80% of them found a single time. Less than 4% of the sample is held by the ten biggest clonotypes.

Regarding this clone: Its antigen is not yet known. There are no base qualities to consult, and no much larger clone falls within one base.

The cysteine opens and the phenylalanine closes a CDR3 of 15 amino acids. The read is trimmed to its CDR3 DNA, 45 bases read in frame from base 1. Trimming at the junction amounts to 2 bases on V and 0 bases on J, and the germline ends lie 8 bases apart. Taken from the germline V gene, the CDR1 and CDR2 loops are LGHNA and YSLEER. The material sequenced was peripheral blood. The chain links TRBV4-3 with TRBJ1-5; the D gene cannot be named for sure. This TCR was sampled from a woman between 18 and 29 years old with acute or convalescent COVID-19. The CDR3 has the sequence CASSQYRGSNQPQHF. The DNA reads as follows: TGCGCCAGCAGCCAATATCGGGGTAGCAATCAGCCCCAGCATTTT.